This T cell receptor beta chain was sequenced during a study of cytomegalovirus exposure and HLA in healthy donors. V dropped 3 bases and J dropped 2; count of bases not matched to a gene: 4. This CDR3 has 15 residues. CDR1 is MDHEN and CDR2 is SYDVKM in the germline V gene. Overall study findings and caveats: Most sequenced TCRs were rare (though some public TCRs occurred in many donors).

Regarding this clone: Its target is unknown.

PCR used 60 Vbeta primers and 13 Jbeta primers. Sequencing was performed with immunoSEQ multiplex PCR; in TCRdb, only in-frame clones are kept and a portion is missing. The data hold 100,000 or so clones, with approximately 82% observed a single time. The source is a man in his forties in good health and CMV-seropositive. The rearrangement uses TRBV28 and TRBJ2-1; 7 bases agree with TRBD2. Sequenced sample: PBMCs. The CDR3 loop is CASSFLRGAYNEQFF. The CDR3 DNA reads as TGTGCCAGCAGTTTCCTCCGGGGGGCCTACAATGAGCAGTTCTTC.